These T cell receptor beta chains were read from a single sample in a study of cytomegalovirus exposure and HLA in healthy donors. Repertoires were generated with immunoSEQ multiplex PCR, while TCRdb's copy carries only in-frame clones and drops some. Of over 95,000 clones in the sample, 60% to 85% were seen once. Sequenced material: PBMCs. The origin of the receptors is a woman aged 40 to 50 in good health and CMV-seropositive. Each CDR3 is given with its conserved first and last residue. The D gene is left open where the match is weak. Where a row states a size, it is once, few, many or the class of an expanded clone; other rows omit it.

cdr3_length d_call clone_size j_call v_call cdr3_nt cdr3_aa
17 TRBD1 . TRBJ2-1 TRBV4-1 TGCGCCAGCAGCCAGGCGAAGGTTGGGACAGGGAGCGATGAGCAGTTCTTC CASSQAKVGTGSDEQFF
14 TRBD1 . TRBJ1-2 TRBV19 TGTGCCAGTAACTTATTGGACAGGGCCTATGGCTACACCTTC CASNLLDRAYGYTF
14 . . TRBJ1-2 TRBV7-8 TGTGCCAGCAGCTTAGTGACGAGGGACTATGGCTACACCTTC CASSLVTRDYGYTF
16 TRBD1 . TRBJ1-1 TRBV19 TGTGCCAGTAGTTTGGACAGGGCAACGACGAACACTGAAGCTTTCTTT CASSLDRATTNTEAFF
14 . . TRBJ1-5 TRBV7-6 TGTGCCAGCAGCCCCGGAGGCTGGGATCAGCCCCAGCATTTT CASSPGGWDQPQHF
13 . . TRBJ1-6 TRBV16 TGTGCCAGCAGCCAAAGTAGTAATTCACCCCTCCACTTT CASSQSSNSPLHF
15 . . TRBJ1-1 TRBV5-4 TGTGCCAGCAGCCGAGACTCGTTAGGAGGCACTGAAGCTTTCTTT CASSRDSLGGTEAFF
17 TRBD2 . TRBJ2-7 TRBV11-2 TGTGCCAGCAGCTCCCGGGCGGGGCGGGGGGGGCTCTACGAGCAGTACTTC CASSSRAGRGGLYEQYF
14 . . TRBJ1-1 TRBV15 TGTGCCACCAGCATTGGAGGGATGAACACTGAAGCTTTCTTT CATSIGGMNTEAFF
15 . few TRBJ2-2 TRBV7-9 TGTGCCAGCAGCTTAGGAGAGGGGGACACCGGGGAGCTGTTTTTT CASSLGEGDTGELFF
12 TRBD2 . TRBJ2-7 TRBV7-9 TGTGCCAGCAGCACCTCCGGGGGGGAGCAGTACTTC CASSTSGGEQYF
14 . . TRBJ1-1 TRBV6-1 TGTGCCAGCAGTGTCGTGCTACAGGGCACTGAAGCTTTCTTT CASSVVLQGTEAFF
15 . . TRBJ1-2 TRBV2 TGTGCCAGCAGTGAGGGGGCCCACGGCGGCTATGGCTACACCTTC CASSEGAHGGYGYTF
14 . . TRBJ2-7 TRBV11-2 TGTGCCAGCAGGACCCTCCGACAGTCCTACGAGCAGTACTTC CASRTLRQSYEQYF
15 . . TRBJ1-1 TRBV12-5 TGTGCTAGTGGTTTGATTCCGGGGATGAACACTGAAGCTTTCTTT CASGLIPGMNTEAFF
13 . . TRBJ1-1 TRBV7-3 TGTGCCAGCAGCTACAAAAAGAACACTGAAGCTTTCTTT CASSYKKNTEAFF
15 TRBD1 . TRBJ1-1 TRBV6-5 TGTGCCAGCAGCAAAGGGGGACAGGGGTCCCCTGAAGCTTTCTTT CASSKGGQGSPEAFF
12 . . TRBJ2-5 TRBV28 TGTGCCAGCAGTTATGGCCGAGGGACCCAGTACTTC CASSYGRGTQYF
15 . . TRBJ1-5 TRBV4-2 TGTGCCAGCAGCCCAAGGTGGCAGGGCAATCAGCCCCAGCATTTT CASSPRWQGNQPQHF
13 . . TRBJ2-3 TRBV7-7 TGTGCCAGCAGCTTAGCCCCTCCCGATACGCAGTATTTT CASSLAPPDTQYF
13 . . TRBJ1-6 TRBV19 TGTGCCACCTGGGCCGACTATAATTCACCCCTCCACTTT CATWADYNSPLHF
16 TRBD1 few TRBJ2-3 TRBV18 TGTGCCAGCTCACCACCGATCAGGGGACAGACAGATACGCAGTATTTT CASSPPIRGQTDTQYF
15 TRBD2 . TRBJ2-2 TRBV5-4 TGTGCCAGCAGCCCCTCGCGGGGGAGAACCGGGGAGCTGTTTTTT CASSPSRGRTGELFF
13 . . TRBJ1-2 TRBV30 TGTGCCTGGAGTGTAGAGACATTCCGGGGCTACACCTTC CAWSVETFRGYTF
14 TRBD2 . TRBJ2-5 TRBV6-1 TGTGCCAGCAGTGATGAGGTCGGGAGGGAGACCCAGTACTTC CASSDEVGRETQYF
15 . . TRBJ1-5 TRBV6-1 TGTGCCAGCAGGCTACAGGGTCTGGCGAATCAGCCCCAGCATTTT CASRLQGLANQPQHF
14 . few TRBJ2-4 TRBV7-2 TGTGCCAGCAGCTTATGGACAGATAAAAACATTCAGTACTTC CASSLWTDKNIQYF
14 . few TRBJ1-1 TRBV5-1 TGCGCCAGCAGCTCGCAGGGCCCCCTCACTGAAGCTTTCTTT CASSSQGPLTEAFF
13 . few TRBJ2-1 TRBV2 TGTGCCGCCGAGGCAGGGGTCTACAATGAGCAGTTCTTC CAAEAGVYNEQFF
15 . . TRBJ1-5 TRBV6-6 TGTGCCAGCAGTTACCGGGGGGCGCAGGGTCAGCCCCAGCATTTT CASSYRGAQGQPQHF
15 . once TRBJ1-1 TRBV30 TGTGCCTGGAGGAGCAATCAGGGGACCCAAACTGAAGCTTTCTTT CAWRSNQGTQTEAFF
16 . . TRBJ1-4 TRBV5-1 TGCGCCAGCAGCTCGGATCCGACTCTGAGCGGTGAAAAACTGTTTTTT CASSSDPTLSGEKLFF
15 . . TRBJ1-4 TRBV19 TGTGCCAGTAGTCCTGGGTGGGAGACTAATGAAAAACTGTTTTTT CASSPGWETNEKLFF
12 . . TRBJ1-2 TRBV29-1 TGCAGCGTTGACCATTATAGCTATGGCTACACCTTC CSVDHYSYGYTF
11 . once TRBJ2-7 TRBV28 TGTGCCAGCGGGCAGCCCTACGAGCAGTACTTC CASGQPYEQYF
14 . . TRBJ2-7 TRBV7-9 TGTGCCAGCAGCCCGGTAAGGGGGAGTTACGAGCAGTACTTC CASSPVRGSYEQYF
17 TRBD2 . TRBJ2-2 TRBV7-3 TGTGCCAGCAGCCTCCTTGTTTCAGCGGGAAACACCGGGGAGCTGTTTTTT CASSLLVSAGNTGELFF
17 TRBD1 . TRBJ2-2 TRBV2 TGTGCCAGCAGGTATCGGACAGGGTTCCTTAACACCGGGGAGCTGTTTTTT CASRYRTGFLNTGELFF
11 . . TRBJ2-7 TRBV10-1 TGCGCCAGCAGCGCATCTACGATGCAGTACTTC CASSASTMQYF
14 . many TRBJ2-7 TRBV6-1 TGTGCCACCAGGACAGACGTGGGATCCTACGAGCAGTACTTC CATRTDVGSYEQYF